This T cell receptor beta chain was identified during a study of human T cells and chemical hapten exposure. Indicated time point: patch test 2, 6 weeks after DPC sensitization. This sample's treatment: therapeutic diphenylcyclopropenone sensitization with weekly scalp DPC. TCRdb passed the RACE reads through MiXCR, listing each CDR3 protein once. The top ten clones hold around 1.4% of a sample with around 130,000 distinct CDR3 sequences, approximately 12% of them seen once. Germline V gene sequence: CDR1 ENHRY, CDR2 SYGVKD. The CDR3 runs to 12 residues. V shed 3 bases and J shed 7 bases, with 9 bases lying between them. This clonotype was seen only a few times.

The sample consisted of whole blood, taken in connection with sensitization to the hapten diphenylcyclopropenone (DPC). V and J are TRBV10-3 and TRBJ2-5; perhaps D is TRBD1 or TRBD2 (5 bases each). The TCR sequence derives from a woman in her 50s with alopecia areata. Some clones in this sample may be carry-over from other donors' samples. CDR3 in amino acids: CAISDMGRTQYF. The CDR3 DNA follows: TGTGCCATCAGTGATATGGGACGGACCCAGTACTTC.